These T cell receptor beta chains were read from a single sample in a study of T cell changes during pregnancy in multiple sclerosis. Method: immunoSEQ multiplex PCR; TCRdb's copy keeps in-frame clones and lacks some. Among 60,000 or so clones listed, 80% to 90% were seen once. Sequencing input: peripheral blood from another person, used as feeder cells. These receptors came from a human donor whose cells served as feeder cells for cultures in a pregnancy study. Each CDR3 is given with its conserved first and last residue. D genes are given only for firm matches. A row's size may be missing; if present it is once, few, many or a size class.

>TRBV6-1|-|-|TRBJ1-1|14
TGTGCCAGCAGTGAGTGGGGGGTGAACACTGAAGCTTTCTTT
CASSEWGVNTEAFF
>TRBV5-4|TRBD2|once|TRBJ2-7|16
TGTGCCAGCAGCTTGGCCCCTAGCGGGACTGCCTACGAGCAGTACTTC
CASSLAPSGTAYEQYF
>TRBV28|TRBD1|-|TRBJ2-7|14
TGTGCCAGCCTACCAGGGACAGGGTTGCACGAGCAGTACTTC
CASLPGTGLHEQYF
>TRBV28|TRBD1|-|TRBJ1-2|16
TGTGCCAGCAGTTTGAGCGCGGGACAGACTAACTATGGCTACACCTTC
CASSLSAGQTNYGYTF
>TRBV4-3|TRBD1|-|TRBJ2-1|14
TGCGCCAGCAGCCAGGATACAGGGGTCAATGAGCAGTTCTTC
CASSQDTGVNEQFF
>TRBV18|-|few|TRBJ1-5|13
TGTGCCAGCTCCTACACCCAGGAGCAGCCCCAGCATTTT
CASSYTQEQPQHF
>TRBV19|TRBD1|-|TRBJ1-2|13
TGTGCCACCAGACCCGACAGGGGATCCGGCTACACCTTC
CATRPDRGSGYTF
>TRBV25-1|-|-|TRBJ1-5|15
TGTGCCAGCAGTGCTAATGGGGGCAGCAATCAGCCCCAGCATTTT
CASSANGGSNQPQHF
>TRBV6-1|TRBD1|-|TRBJ1-4|14
TGTGCCAGCAGGGAGGACAGGCGGATCGAAAAACTGTTTTTT
CASREDRRIEKLFF
>TRBV7-2|-|once|TRBJ1-6|15
TGTGCCAGCAGCTGGGACGGGGGTAATAATTCACCCCTCCACTTT
CASSWDGGNNSPLHF
>TRBV7-6|-|-|TRBJ2-5|14
TGTGCCAGCAGCGCCCGGCCGGGACGAGAGACCCAGTACTTC
CASSARPGRETQYF
>TRBV30|-|-|TRBJ1-3|15
TGTGCCTGGAGTGTACCAAGGGGTTTTAGGGACACCATATATTTT
CAWSVPRGFRDTIYF
>TRBV30|-|-|TRBJ2-7|14
TGTGCTTTTGACGTGGGGGGCAGCTCCTACGAGCAGTACTTC
CAFDVGGSSYEQYF
>TRBV5-1|TRBD1|-|TRBJ1-2|14
TGCGCCAGCAGCCCAGGAGCCGGGACAGGGGGCTACACCTTC
CASSPGAGTGGYTF
>TRBV28|TRBD1|-|TRBJ1-5|18
TGTGCCAGCAGTACCTGGTTGCAAAAGGGGGCGGGCAATCAGCCCCAGCATTTT
CASSTWLQKGAGNQPQHF
>TRBV5-3|-|few|TRBJ1-2|13
TGTGCCAGAAGCTTGGCGCCAACTTATGGCTACACCTTC
CARSLAPTYGYTF
>TRBV7-6|TRBD1|once|TRBJ1-5|20
TGTGCCAGCAGCCCACAGCGGGAGGGGGGACAGGGGACCGTACTCGGGCCCCAGCATTTT
CASSPQREGGQGTVLGPQHF
>TRBV7-9|-|-|TRBJ1-3|14
TGTGCCAGCAGCCCCGACATCTCTGGAAACACCATATATTTT
CASSPDISGNTIYF
>TRBV18|-|-|TRBJ2-1|13
TGTGCCAGCTCCCCCGGGACTTACAATGAGCAGTTCTTC
CASSPGTYNEQFF
>TRBV6-1|TRBD1|once|TRBJ1-3|14
TGTGCCAGCAGTTTGACAGGGTCTGGAAACACCATATATTTT
CASSLTGSGNTIYF
>TRBV7-8|-|few|TRBJ2-2|15
TGTGCCAGCAGCCCCTTGGTGCAAAACACCGGGGAGCTGTTTTTT
CASSPLVQNTGELFF
>TRBV2|-|-|TRBJ2-1|16
TGTGCCAGCAGTGATTCCCCAGCGGGTGCCTACAATGAGCAGTTCTTC
CASSDSPAGAYNEQFF
>TRBV10-3|-|-|TRBJ1-2|15
TGTGCCATCAGTGGGACAAGAGGGTTCAACTATGGCTACACCTTC
CAISGTRGFNYGYTF
>TRBV19|-|-|TRBJ2-7|13
TGTGCCAGTAGTATAGCGGACGCCAACGAGCAGTACTTC
CASSIADANEQYF
>TRBV5-4|TRBD1|once|TRBJ2-7|15
TGTGCCAGCAGTGAGAGGGACAGGGGATCCTACGAGCAGTACTTC
CASSERDRGSYEQYF
>TRBV28|-|-|TRBJ1-6|13
TGTGCCAGCAGTCCTTTAGGAGTTTCACCCCTCCACTTT
CASSPLGVSPLHF
>TRBV29-1|-|-|TRBJ2-4|12
TGCAGCGTTCTCCCCTCGACAGGCATTCAGTACTTC
CSVLPSTGIQYF
>TRBV28|TRBD2|-|TRBJ2-7|16
TGTGCCAGCAGACGCACTAGCGGCGCAGAGGCCTACGAGCAGTACTTC
CASRRTSGAEAYEQYF
>TRBV20-1|-|-|TRBJ2-7|11
TGCAGTGCTAGAGATCAGATCGAGCAGTACTTC
CSARDQIEQYF
>TRBV19|-|-|TRBJ1-6|15
TGTGCCAGTACAAGGGGAAGGTCCTATAATTCACCCCTCCACTTT
CASTRGRSYNSPLHF
>TRBV5-6|TRBD1|few|TRBJ2-7|17
TGTGCCAGCAGCTTGTTACAGGGGACCAACTCATTCTACGAGCAGTACTTC
CASSLLQGTNSFYEQYF
>TRBV13|-|few|TRBJ2-3|14
TGTGCCAGCAGCTTAGGACAGGGTGCAGATACGCAGTATTTT
CASSLGQGADTQYF
>TRBV6-5|TRBD1|-|TRBJ2-7|15
TGTGCCAGCAGTTACTCGATAAACAGGGGCTACGAGCAGTACTTC
CASSYSINRGYEQYF
>TRBV6-6|TRBD1|-|TRBJ2-7|14
TGTGCCAGCAGTTACCCACAGGGGGCCTACGAGCAGTACTTC
CASSYPQGAYEQYF
>TRBV30|-|-|TRBJ2-3|16
TGTGCCTGGAGTGTACTAGTGGGGGTAGGCTCAGATACGCAGTATTTT
CAWSVLVGVGSDTQYF
>TRBV4-1|-|-|TRBJ2-7|15
TGCGCCAGCAGCCAAGTGGACGGCTACTCCTACGAGCAGTACTTC
CASSQVDGYSYEQYF
>TRBV7-3|-|-|TRBJ2-1|15
TGTGCCAGCAGCTTAGGACTAAAACAGGCCAATGAGCAGTTCTTC
CASSLGLKQANEQFF
>TRBV30|-|-|TRBJ1-4|12
TGTGCCTGGACAGGGCAGGGTGAAAAACTGTTTTTT
CAWTGQGEKLFF
>TRBV5-1|TRBD2|-|TRBJ2-2|15
TGCGCCAGCAGCTACCTAGCGGGGGATCCCGGGGAGCTGTTTTTT
CASSYLAGDPGELFF
>TRBV29-1|-|-|TRBJ2-7|12
TGCAGCGTTGAACCCTTGTCGGGGGAGCAGTACTTC
CSVEPLSGEQYF
>TRBV30|-|-|TRBJ2-7|11
TGTGCCTGGAGTGCCCGCTACGAGCAGTACTTC
CAWSARYEQYF
>TRBV9|-|once|TRBJ2-3|14
TGTGCCAGCAGCGGACAGCCTAGCACAGATACGCAGTATTTT
CASSGQPSTDTQYF
>TRBV19|-|-|TRBJ2-3|13
TGTGCCAGTAGTATAGGTAGTCAAGATACGCAGTATTTT
CASSIGSQDTQYF
>TRBV7-2|-|-|TRBJ1-5|13
TGTGCCAGCAGCTCCCGAGGCGAACAGCCCCAGCATTTT
CASSSRGEQPQHF
>TRBV28|-|-|TRBJ1-1|11
TGTGCCACGGTAGGATCCACTGAAGCTTTCTTT
CATVGSTEAFF
>TRBV18|-|-|TRBJ2-7|13
TGTGCCAGCTCACTTTCCATCACCCACGAGCAGTACTTC
CASSLSITHEQYF
>TRBV2|-|-|TRBJ2-2|16
TGTGCCAGCAGCCGTCAGGGACCCTCGAACACCGGGGAGCTGTTTTTT
CASSRQGPSNTGELFF
>TRBV6-1|-|few|TRBJ1-1|14
TGTGCCAGCAGTGACAAAGGTGGTGGCACTGAAGCTTTCTTT
CASSDKGGGTEAFF
>TRBV28|-|-|TRBJ2-7|16
TGTGCCAGCAGTTTCGGATCCAGGGCTAGCTCCTACGAGCAGTACTTC
CASSFGSRASSYEQYF
>TRBV11-3|TRBD1|-|TRBJ2-5|13
TGTGCCAGCAGCCCTGACAGGGGAGAGACCCAGTACTTC
CASSPDRGETQYF
>TRBV7-2|-|-|TRBJ1-2|15
TGTGCCAGCAGCTTAGGGACAGCGATTAACTATGGCTACACCTTC
CASSLGTAINYGYTF
>TRBV2|-|-|TRBJ1-2|14
TGTGCCAGCAGTGAGGGGAGGGGTAGTTATGGCTACACCTTC
CASSEGRGSYGYTF
>TRBV5-4|TRBD1|-|TRBJ1-1|15
TGTGCCAGCAGCCGACGGACAGGTGGGGACACTGAAGCTTTCTTT
CASSRRTGGDTEAFF
>TRBV6-1|-|-|TRBJ1-1|14
TGTGCCAGCAGTGCCCTTACAGGGACCGCTGAAGCTTTCTTT
CASSALTGTAEAFF
>TRBV15|-|-|TRBJ2-2|15
TGTGCCACCAGCAGAGATAGAACTGCTGCCGGGGAGCTGTTTTTT
CATSRDRTAAGELFF
>TRBV2|-|-|TRBJ2-5|14
TGTGCCAGCAGTGAAACGGGGCAGCGAGAGACCCAGTACTTC
CASSETGQRETQYF
>TRBV9|TRBD1|-|TRBJ1-1|14
TGTGCCAGCAGCGTAGAGGGGGCGCCCACTGAAGCTTTCTTT
CASSVEGAPTEAFF